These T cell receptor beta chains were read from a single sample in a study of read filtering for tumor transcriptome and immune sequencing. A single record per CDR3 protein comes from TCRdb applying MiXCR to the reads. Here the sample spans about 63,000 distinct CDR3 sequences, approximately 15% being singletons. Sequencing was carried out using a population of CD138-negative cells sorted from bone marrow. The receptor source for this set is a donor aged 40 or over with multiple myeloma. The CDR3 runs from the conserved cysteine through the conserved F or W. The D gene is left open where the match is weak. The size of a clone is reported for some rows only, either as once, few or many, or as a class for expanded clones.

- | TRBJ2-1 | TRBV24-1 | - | CATSSSSGDEQFF | TGTGCCACCTCGTCCTCCTCGGGCGATGAGCAGTTCTTC
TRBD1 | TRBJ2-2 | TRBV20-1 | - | CGAFRQGNANTGELFF | TGCGGTGCTTTTCGACAGGGAAACGCGAACACCGGGGAGCTGTTTTTT
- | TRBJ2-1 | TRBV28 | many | CASRNGLVGADNNEQFF | TGTGCCAGCAGAAACGGGCTGGTGGGGGCGGATAACAATGAGCAGTTCTTC
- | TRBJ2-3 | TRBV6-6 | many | CASSSDAVGTDTQYF | TGTGCCAGCAGTTCTGATGCGGTGGGCACAGATACGCAGTATTTT
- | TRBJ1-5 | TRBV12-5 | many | CASGFGDSNQPQHF | TGTGCTAGTGGTTTTGGGGATAGCAATCAGCCCCAGCATTTT
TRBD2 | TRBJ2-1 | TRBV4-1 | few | CASSWRRTSGRAPSYNEQFF | TGCGCCAGCAGCTGGAGAAGGACTAGCGGGAGGGCCCCGTCCTACAATGAGCAGTTCTTC
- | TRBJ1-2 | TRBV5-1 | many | CASSLVPVDSYGYTF | TGCGCCAGCAGCTTGGTGCCAGTCGACTCCTATGGCTACACCTTC
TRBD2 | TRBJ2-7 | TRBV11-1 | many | CASSRGLADYEQYF | TGTGCCAGCAGCAGGGGACTAGCAGACTACGAGCAGTACTTC
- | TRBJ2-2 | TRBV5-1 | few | CASSLDSPNTGELFF | TGCGCCAGCAGCTTGGATAGCCCGAACACCGGGGAGCTGTTTTTT
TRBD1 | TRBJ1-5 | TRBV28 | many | CASSGNGQGYQPQHF | TGTGCCAGCAGTGGTAACGGACAGGGCTATCAGCCCCAGCATTTT
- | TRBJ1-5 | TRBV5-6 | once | CASSSLGRDNQPQHF | TGTGCCAGCAGCTCGTTGGGCAGGGACAATCAGCCCCAGCATTTT
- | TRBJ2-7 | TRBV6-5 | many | CASSYDVQGLREQYF | TGTGCCAGCAGTTACGATGTACAGGGCCTACGGGAGCAGTACTTC
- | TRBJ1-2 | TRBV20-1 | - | CSATTTNYGYTF | TGCAGTGCTACTACAACTAACTATGGCTACACCTTC
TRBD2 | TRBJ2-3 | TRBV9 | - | CASSVQSGSPPDTQYF | TGTGCCAGCAGCGTACAAAGCGGGAGCCCCCCAGATACGCAGTATTTT
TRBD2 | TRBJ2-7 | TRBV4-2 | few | CASSQGTSYEQYF | TGTGCCAGCAGCCAAGGGACTAGCTACGAGCAGTACTTC
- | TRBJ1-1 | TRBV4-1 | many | CASSQSTELNTEAFF | TGCGCCAGCAGCCAATCGACGGAGTTGAACACTGAAGCTTTCTTT
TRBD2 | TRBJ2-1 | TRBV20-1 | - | CSAPTSGLINEQFF | TGCAGTGCTCCAACTAGCGGGTTAATCAATGAGCAGTTCTTC
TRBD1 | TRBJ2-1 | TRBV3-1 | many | CASSPPGQRSYNEQFF | TGTGCCAGCAGTCCCCCGGGACAGAGATCCTACAATGAGCAGTTCTTC
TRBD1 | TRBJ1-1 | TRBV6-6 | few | CASSYLAGGDTEAFF | TGTGCCAGCAGTTACCTTGCAGGGGGGGACACTGAAGCTTTCTTT
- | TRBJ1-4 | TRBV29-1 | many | CSVEIHGRMANEKLFF | TGCAGCGTTGAAATCCACGGGCGGATGGCTAATGAAAAACTGTTTTTT
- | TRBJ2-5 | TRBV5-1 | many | CASSKLGVQETQYF | TGCGCCAGCAGTAAACTCGGGGTCCAAGAGACCCAGTACTTC
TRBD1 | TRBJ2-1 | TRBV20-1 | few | CSAGVRDRSVNEQFF | TGCAGTGCTGGCGTCCGGGACAGGTCCGTCAATGAGCAGTTCTTC
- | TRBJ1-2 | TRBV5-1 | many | CASSLVDLSYGYTF | TGCGCCAGCAGCTTGGTTGACCTATCCTATGGCTACACCTTC
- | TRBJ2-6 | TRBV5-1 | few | CASSLGFVTVSGANVLTF | TGCGCCAGCAGCTTGGGGTTTGTGACAGTCTCTGGGGCCAACGTCCTGACTTTC
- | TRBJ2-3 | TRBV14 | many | CASSQALAGVQYTQYF | TGTGCCAGCAGCCAAGCCCTCGCCGGGGTACAATATACGCAGTATTTT
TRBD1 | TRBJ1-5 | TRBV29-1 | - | CSVRGTDNQPQHF | TGCAGCGTACGGGGGACAGACAATCAGCCCCAGCATTTT
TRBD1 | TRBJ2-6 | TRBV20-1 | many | CSARIETGVLSGANVLTF | TGCAGTGCTAGGATAGAGACAGGGGTCCTCTCTGGGGCCAACGTCCTGACTTTC
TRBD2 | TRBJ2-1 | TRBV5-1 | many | CASSLTGLVVSYNEQFF | TGCGCCAGCAGCTTAACGGGACTAGTCGTTTCCTACAATGAGCAGTTCTTC
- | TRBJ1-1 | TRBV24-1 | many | CATSKGTGEAFF | TGTGCCACCAGTAAAGGGACCGGTGAAGCTTTCTTT
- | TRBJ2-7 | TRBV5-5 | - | CASSHILRDSVSEQYF | TGTGCCAGCAGCCATATTCTCCGGGACTCCGTGTCCGAGCAGTACTTC
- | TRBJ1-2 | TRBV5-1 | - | CASSHGTPEEGYTF | TGCGCCAGCAGCCACGGGACACCGGAGGAGGGCTACACCTTC
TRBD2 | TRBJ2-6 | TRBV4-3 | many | CASSQDPSGSGANVLTF | TGCGCCAGCAGCCAAGATCCTAGCGGCTCTGGGGCCAACGTCCTGACTTTC
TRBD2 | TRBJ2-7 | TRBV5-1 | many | CASSTGLAGVSSYEQYF | TGCGCCAGCAGCACTGGACTAGCGGGCGTAAGCTCCTACGAGCAGTACTTC
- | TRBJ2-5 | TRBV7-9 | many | CASSPEGQGQETQYF | TGTGCCAGCAGCCCGGAGGGCCAGGGGCAAGAGACCCAGTACTTC
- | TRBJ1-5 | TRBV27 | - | CASSPHRNRRRNQPQHF | TGTGCCAGCAGTCCCCATCGGAACAGGCGACGCAATCAGCCCCAGCATTTT
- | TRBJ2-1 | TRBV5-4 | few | CASTLGTEQFF | TGTGCCAGCACCCTGGGAACTGAGCAGTTCTTC
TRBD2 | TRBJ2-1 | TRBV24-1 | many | CATSRDGLADSYNEQFF | TGTGCCACCAGTCGGGATGGTCTAGCGGACTCCTACAATGAGCAGTTCTTC
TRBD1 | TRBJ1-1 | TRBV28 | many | CASSGRQGGTNTEAFF | TGTGCCAGCAGTGGACGACAGGGGGGCACGAACACTGAAGCTTTCTTT
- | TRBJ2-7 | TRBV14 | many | CASSQGSGGNEQYF | TGTGCCAGCAGCCAAGGGAGCGGCGGTAACGAGCAGTACTTC
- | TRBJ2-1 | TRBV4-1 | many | CASSQLGKSSYNEQFF | TGCGCCAGCAGCCAGCTCGGGAAGAGCTCCTACAATGAGCAGTTCTTC
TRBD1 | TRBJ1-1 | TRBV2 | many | CAPQRDRNTEAFF | TGTGCCCCTCAGCGGGACAGGAACACTGAAGCTTTCTTT
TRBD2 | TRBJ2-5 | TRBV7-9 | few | CASTAGREGYQETQYF | TGTGCCAGCACCGCCGGAAGGGAGGGGTACCAAGAGACCCAGTACTTC
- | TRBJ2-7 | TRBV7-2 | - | CASSDGGPGYEQYF | TGTGCCAGCAGTGACGGAGGGCCAGGGTACGAGCAGTACTTC
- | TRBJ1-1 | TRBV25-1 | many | CASSPKPGVETEAFF | TGTGCCAGCAGTCCTAAACCAGGGGTAGAAACTGAAGCTTTCTTT
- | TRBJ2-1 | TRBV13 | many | CASSSGAAPAEQFF | TGTGCCAGCAGTTCCGGGGCGGCCCCCGCTGAGCAGTTCTTC
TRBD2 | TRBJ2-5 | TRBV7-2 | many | CASSSTSGRALYF | TGTGCCAGCAGCTCGACTAGCGGGAGGGCCTTGTACTTC
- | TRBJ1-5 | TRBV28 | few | CASSPTVWAGGNQPQHF | TGTGCCAGCAGTCCTACCGTCTGGGCGGGGGGCAATCAGCCCCAGCATTTT
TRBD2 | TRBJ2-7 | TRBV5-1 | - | CASSLVAGATYEQYF | TGCGCCAGCAGCTTGGTTGCGGGAGCCACCTACGAGCAGTACTTC
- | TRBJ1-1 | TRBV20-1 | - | CSARPRAAFF | TGCAGTGCCCGACCTCGGGCAGCTTTCTTT
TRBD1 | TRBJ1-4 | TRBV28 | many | CASSSGTVNEKLFF | TGTGCCAGCAGCTCCGGGACAGTGAATGAAAAACTGTTTTTT
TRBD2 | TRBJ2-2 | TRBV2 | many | CASNRLAESTGELFF | TGTGCCAGCAACCGACTAGCGGAGAGCACCGGGGAGCTGTTTTTT
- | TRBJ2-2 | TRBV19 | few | CASSMDSTLTGELSF | TGCGCCAGTAGTATGGATTCCACGCTCACCGGGGAGCTGTCTTTT
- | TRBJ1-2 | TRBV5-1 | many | CASSPRTGRIYGYTF | TGCGCCAGCAGCCCCCGGACCGGAAGAATCTATGGCTACACCTTC
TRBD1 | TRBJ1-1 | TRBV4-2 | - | CASSAGTGGSDTEAFF | TGTGCCAGCAGCGCCGGGACAGGGGGCTCGGACACTGAAGCTTTCTTT
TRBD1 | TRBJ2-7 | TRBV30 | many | CAWRSGGAIPEQYF | TGTGCCTGGAGATCAGGGGGCGCGATACCCGAGCAGTACTTC